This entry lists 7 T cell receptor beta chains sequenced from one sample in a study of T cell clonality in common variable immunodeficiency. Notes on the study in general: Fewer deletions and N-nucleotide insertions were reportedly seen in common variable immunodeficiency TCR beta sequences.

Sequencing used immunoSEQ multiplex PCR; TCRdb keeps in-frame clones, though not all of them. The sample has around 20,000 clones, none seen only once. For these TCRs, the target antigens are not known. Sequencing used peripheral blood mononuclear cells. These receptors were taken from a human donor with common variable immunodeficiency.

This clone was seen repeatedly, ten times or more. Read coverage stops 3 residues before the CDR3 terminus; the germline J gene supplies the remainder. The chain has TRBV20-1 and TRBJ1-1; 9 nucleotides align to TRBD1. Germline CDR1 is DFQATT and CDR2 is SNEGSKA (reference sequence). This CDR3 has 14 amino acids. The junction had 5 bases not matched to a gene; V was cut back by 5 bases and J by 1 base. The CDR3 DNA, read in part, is TGCAGTGCTCTCGACAGGGGGAGGAACACTGAA. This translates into CSALDRGRNTE. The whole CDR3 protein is CSALDRGRNTEAFF.

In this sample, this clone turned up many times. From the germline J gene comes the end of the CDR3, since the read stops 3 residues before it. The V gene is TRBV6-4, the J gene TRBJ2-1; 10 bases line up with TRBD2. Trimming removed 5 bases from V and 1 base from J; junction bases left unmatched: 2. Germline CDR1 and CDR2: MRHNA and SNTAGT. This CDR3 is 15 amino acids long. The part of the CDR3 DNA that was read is TGTGCCAGCAGTTCACTAGCGGGGTCCTACAATGAG. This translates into CASSSLAGSYNE. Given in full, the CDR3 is CASSSLAGSYNEQFF.

CDR3 amino acids: CASSPSSGGEQYF. The covered CDR3 bases are TGTGCCAGCTCACCTTCGAGCGGGGGCGAG. The V call is TRBV18, the J call TRBJ2-7; the match to TRBD2 covers 8 bases. The CDR3 is cut off 3 residues early in the read; its end comes from the germline J gene. J was trimmed by 6 bases and V by 3 bases; bases with no gene match: 4. The CDR3 spans 13 residues. Looked up from germline, CDR1 is KGHSH and CDR2 is LQKENI.

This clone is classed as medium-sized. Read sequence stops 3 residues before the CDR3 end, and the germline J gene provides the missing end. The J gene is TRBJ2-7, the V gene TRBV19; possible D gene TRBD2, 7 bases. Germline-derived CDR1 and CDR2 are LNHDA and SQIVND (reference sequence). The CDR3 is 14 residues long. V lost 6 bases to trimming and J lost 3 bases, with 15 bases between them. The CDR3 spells CASSHAGAFYEQYF. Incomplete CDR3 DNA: TGTGCCAGTAGCCATGCGGGGGCCTTCTACGAG.

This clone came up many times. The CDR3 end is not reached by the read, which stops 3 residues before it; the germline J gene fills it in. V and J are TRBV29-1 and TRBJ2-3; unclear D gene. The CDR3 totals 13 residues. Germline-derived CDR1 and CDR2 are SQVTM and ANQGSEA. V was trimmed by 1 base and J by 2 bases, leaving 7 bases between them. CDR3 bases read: TGCAGCGTTGAAGGGCAGGTCACAGATACG. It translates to CSVEGQVTDT. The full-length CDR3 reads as CSVEGQVTDTQYF.

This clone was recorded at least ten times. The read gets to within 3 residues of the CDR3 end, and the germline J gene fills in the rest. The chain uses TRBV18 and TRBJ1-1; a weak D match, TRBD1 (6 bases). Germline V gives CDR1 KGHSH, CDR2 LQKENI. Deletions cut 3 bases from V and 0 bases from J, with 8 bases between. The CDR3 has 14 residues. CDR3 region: CASSPDRMNTEAFF. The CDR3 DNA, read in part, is TGTGCCAGCTCACCGGACAGAATGAACACTGAA.

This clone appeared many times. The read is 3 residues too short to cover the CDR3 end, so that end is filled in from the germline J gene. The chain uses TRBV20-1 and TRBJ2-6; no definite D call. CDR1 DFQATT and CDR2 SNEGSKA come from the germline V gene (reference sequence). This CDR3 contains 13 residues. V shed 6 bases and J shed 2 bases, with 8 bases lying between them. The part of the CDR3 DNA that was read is TGCAGTGCCCGGTTCGCTGGGGCCAACGTC. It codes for CSARFAGANV. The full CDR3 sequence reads CSARFAGANVLTF.